This T cell receptor (beta chain) was retrieved from a study of T cell repertoires in cytomegalovirus infection. Concerning this clonotype itself: Its antigen is not known.

Via MiXCR, TCRdb re-called the reads, giving one row per CDR3 protein. The sample contains roughly 350,000 distinct CDR3 sequences, about 35% of which appear only once. V lost 4 bases, J lost 3 bases, and 7 bases lay in between. The CDR3 totals 13 residues. Germline CDR1 MNHEY, CDR2 SVGEGT. Sequenced here: cultured PBMCs, sampled from culture after CMV antigen stimulation. This receptor was obtained from a human donor in good health (CMV status not recorded). Some clones in this sample may be carry-over from other donors' samples. This chain links TRBV6-2 or TRBV6-3 with TRBJ2-1; the D is unclear. CDR3 bases: TGTGCCAGCAGTTTTACTAACTACAATGAGCAGTTCTTC. Translating it yields CASSFTNYNEQFF.